These 32 T cell receptor beta chains originate from one sample sequenced in a study of monozygotic twins with inflammatory bowel disease (dated by TCRdb to about 2019). The library was made by 5' RACE. Sequencing relied on an Illumina HiSeq 2500. TCRdb reprocessed the reads; each CDR3 protein sequence makes one entry, and DNA is unavailable. This sample's listing comprises some 440,000 distinct CDR3 sequences. The top ten clones comprise about 2.3% of the sample. Sequencing was carried out using blood. These receptors came from a human donor with ulcerative colitis or Crohn's disease, or a healthy co-twin of an affected twin (not recorded which).

The chain uses TRBV19 and TRBJ1-4; with no DNA, the TCRdb D assignment of TRBD1 cannot be verified. Germline V gives CDR1 LNHDA, CDR2 SQIVND (reference sequence). The CDR3 loop spans 13 amino acids. The chain's CDR3 is CASAWTVNEKLFF.

The chain couples TRBV5-5 to TRBJ1-4; with no DNA, the TCRdb D assignment of TRBD1 cannot be verified. The germline V gene has CDR1 SGHKS and CDR2 YYEKEE (reference sequence). The CDR3 covers 15 residues. This CDR3 is CASSLEDRGQEKLFF.

The gene calls are TRBV6-1 and TRBJ1-3; no DNA is available, so the TRBD1 call from TCRdb remains unchecked. This CDR3 is 15 amino acids long. Germline-derived CDR1 and CDR2 are MNHNS and SASEGT. The CDR3 loop is CASSPGAISGNTIYF.

The chain has TRBV20-1 and TRBJ1-1. CDR3 length: 11 amino acids. Looked up from germline, CDR1 is DFQATT and CDR2 is SNEGSKA (reference sequence). CDR3: CSARGTGEAFF.

The rearrangement uses TRBV7-3 and TRBJ2-3; TCRdb's D call of TRBD1 is untestable without DNA. In germline, CDR1 is SGHTA, CDR2 FQGTGA. The CDR3 covers 15 residues. CDR3 in amino acids: CASSSAGARGDTQYF.

The chain joins TRBV28 to TRBJ2-1; without DNA, the TCRdb call of TRBD2 cannot be checked. CDR3 size: 14 residues. Germline V gene data show CDR1 as MDHEN and CDR2 as SYDVKM. The CDR3 here is CASRIAGDRSEQFF.

This chain joins TRBV7-2 and TRBJ2-1; TCRdb outputs TRBD1, but without DNA this stays unchecked. Germline CDR1 SGHTA, CDR2 FQGNSA. The CDR3 is 15 amino acids. CDR3: CASSYRQASYNEQFF. The variable domain in full, completed from reference TRBV7-2 and TRBJ2-1, reads GAGVSQSPSNKVTEKGKDVELRCDPISGHTALYWYRQSLGQGLEFLIYFQGNSAPDKSGLPSDRFSAERTGGSVSTLTIQRTQQEDSAVYLCASSYRQASYNEQFFGPGTRLTVL.

The V and J genes are TRBV6-6 and TRBJ2-2. CDR1 MNHNY and CDR2 SVGAGI come from the germline V gene (reference sequence). This CDR3 is built from 14 residues. The CDR3 region is CASSYLQNTGELFF.

The J gene is TRBJ1-1, the V gene TRBV18. Germline V gene sequence: CDR1 KGHSH, CDR2 LQKENI. The CDR3 totals 14 residues. The CDR3 spells CASSPLPMNTEAFF.

The chain uses TRBV7-2 and TRBJ2-7; the TRBD1 assignment by TCRdb is unverifiable without DNA. CDR1 and CDR2 from the germline V gene are SGHTA and FQGNSA. The CDR3 length is 13 residues. The CDR3 is CASSSGFSYEQYF. The whole variable domain, remainder taken from reference TRBV7-2 and TRBJ2-7, is GAGVSQSPSNKVTEKGKDVELRCDPISGHTALYWYRQSLGQGLEFLIYFQGNSAPDKSGLPSDRFSAERTGGSVSTLTIQRTQQEDSAVYLCASSSGFSYEQYFGPGTRLTVT.

The chain recombines TRBV6-5 with TRBJ1-1; TCRdb's D call of TRBD1 is untestable without DNA. The CDR3 has 19 residues. Germline V CDR1 and CDR2: MNHEY, SVGAGI. CDR3 sequence reads: CASSFFSPGQGAPEPEAFF.

This clonotype is called medium-sized (0.01 to 0.1%) based on its frequency. The V and J genes are TRBV7-9 and TRBJ2-6; TCRdb proposes TRBD1, but this gene call is untestable without DNA. There are 13 residues in the CDR3. Germline lookup yields CDR1 SEHNR and CDR2 FQNEAQ (reference sequence). This CDR3 reads CASSRRVDNVLTF.

The V and J genes are TRBV12-3 or TRBV12-4 and TRBJ2-2. This CDR3 has 15 amino acids. The CDR3 loop reads CASSLISGSTGELFF.

The gene calls are TRBV7-2 and TRBJ2-1; TCRdb proposes TRBD2, but this gene call is untestable without DNA. Germline V gene sequence: CDR1 SGHTA, CDR2 FQGNSA. There are 13 residues in the CDR3. CDR3: CAPNQRNYNEQFF.

V gene TRBV20-1 combines with J gene TRBJ2-5; with no DNA, the TCRdb D assignment of TRBD2 cannot be verified. Germline CDR1 reads DFQATT; CDR2 reads SNEGSKA (reference sequence). The CDR3 is made up of 14 amino acids. This CDR3 reads CSARRLAGEETQYF.

V gene TRBV3-1 combines with J gene TRBJ2-2; TCRdb proposes TRBD1, but this gene call is untestable without DNA. Germline V lookup: CDR1 LGHDT, CDR2 YNNKEL (reference sequence). The CDR3 is 14 amino acids. This CDR3 reads CASRKGLDTGELFF.

This sequence joins TRBV7-2 and TRBJ2-7; the TCRdb D gene call, TRBD1, has no DNA to confirm it. The CDR3 totals 14 residues. CDR1 SGHTA and CDR2 FQGNSA come from the germline V gene. The CDR3 is CASSSGTPSYEQYF.

This chain links TRBV5-4 with TRBJ2-7. Germline CDR1 SGHNT, CDR2 YYREEE (reference sequence). The CDR3 contains 13 residues. The CDR3 loop is CASSLGTSAEQYF.

The chain employs TRBV4-1 and TRBJ1-5. Germline V lookup: CDR1 MGHRA, CDR2 YSYEKL. The CDR3 covers 17 residues. CDR3 in amino acids: CASSQDPPAANYQPQHF.

The V gene is TRBV5-1, the J gene TRBJ1-2. Per germline, CDR1 SGHRS and CDR2 YFSETQ. This CDR3 comprises 16 residues. The CDR3 protein is CASSLAEWKANYGYTF.

The CDR3: CASSSFGQGKETQYF. The J gene is TRBJ2-5, the V gene TRBV18; TCRdb names TRBD1, which stays unverified in the absence of DNA. The germline V gene has CDR1 KGHSH and CDR2 LQKENI. The CDR3 totals 15 residues.

The chain carries TRBV20-1 and TRBJ1-2; TCRdb outputs TRBD1, but without DNA this stays unchecked. The CDR3 extends over 14 amino acids. Looked up from germline, CDR1 is DFQATT and CDR2 is SNEGSKA (reference sequence). CDR3 loop: CSADRDTSNYGYTF.

V and J are TRBV11-2 and TRBJ2-3; TCRdb indicates TRBD1, and absent DNA this call remains unverified. Germline CDR1 SGHAT, CDR2 FQNNGV. This CDR3 has 16 residues. The CDR3 is CASSPRQRGGTDTQYF.

The CDR3 sequence is CASTPNGITDTQYF. The chain carries TRBV12-3 or TRBV12-4 and TRBJ2-3; the TCRdb call, TRBD2, lacks DNA for checking. CDR3 length: 14 amino acids.

This chain links TRBV20-1 with TRBJ2-2. Germline V gene lookup returns CDR1 DFQATT and CDR2 SNEGSKA (reference sequence). This CDR3 has 12 amino acids. This CDR3 is CSARGATGELFF.

The chain recombines TRBV5-1 with TRBJ1-3; the D call from TCRdb, TRBD1, cannot be confirmed without DNA. This CDR3 region has 16 residues. Germline values: CDR1 SGHRS, CDR2 YFSETQ. This CDR3 is CASSTTDRGSGNTIYF.

The genes are TRBV14 and TRBJ1-6; lacking DNA, the TRBD1 call made by TCRdb goes unchecked. Germline CDR1 is SGHDN and CDR2 is FVKESK. The CDR3 is 15 residues long. CDR3 region: CASSQDYGTNSPLHF.

The chain uses TRBV4-2 and TRBJ2-3; the D call of TRBD2 rests on TCRdb alone, since no DNA is present to check it. Germline CDR1 reads LGHNA; CDR2 reads YNFKEQ. This CDR3 is 12 amino acids long. This CDR3 reads CASSPTSGGQYF.

V usage is TRBV14 and J usage is TRBJ2-3; TCRdb reports TRBD2, a call that lacks DNA to check it against. CDR1 and CDR2 (germline): SGHDN, FVKESK. The CDR3 contains 17 residues. CDR3 amino acids: CASSQRTSGRSTDTQYF.

The chain couples TRBV4-3 to TRBJ2-1; TCRdb's D call, TRBD1, is unchecked because there is no DNA. The CDR3 has 14 residues. Germline V gene data show CDR1 as LGHNA and CDR2 as YSLEER. Here the CDR3 reads CASSQNPTQGEQFF.

This chain connects TRBV11-1 to TRBJ1-2; checking the TCRdb D call of TRBD1 is not possible without DNA. The length of the CDR3 is 18 residues. Germline values: CDR1 SGHAT, CDR2 FQDESV (reference sequence). The CDR3 sequence is CASSSDRDSPALGYGYTF.

The chain is built from TRBV3-1 and TRBJ2-7; TCRdb reports TRBD1, a call that lacks DNA to check it against. The V gene's germline CDR1 is LGHDT and CDR2 YNNKEL (reference sequence). The CDR3 loop spans 15 amino acids. CDR3 loop: CASSAYRDRGYEQYF.